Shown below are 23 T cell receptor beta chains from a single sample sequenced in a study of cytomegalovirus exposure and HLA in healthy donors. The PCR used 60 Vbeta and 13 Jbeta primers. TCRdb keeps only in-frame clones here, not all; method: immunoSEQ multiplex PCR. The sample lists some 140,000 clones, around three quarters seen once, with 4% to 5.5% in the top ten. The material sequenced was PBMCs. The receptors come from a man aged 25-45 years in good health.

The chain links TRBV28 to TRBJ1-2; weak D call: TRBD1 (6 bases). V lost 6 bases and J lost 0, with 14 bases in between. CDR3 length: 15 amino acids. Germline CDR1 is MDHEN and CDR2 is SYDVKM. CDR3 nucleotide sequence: TGTGCCAGCAGCCGACCACAGGGCACTAACTATGGCTACACCTTC. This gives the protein CASSRPQGTNYGYTF.

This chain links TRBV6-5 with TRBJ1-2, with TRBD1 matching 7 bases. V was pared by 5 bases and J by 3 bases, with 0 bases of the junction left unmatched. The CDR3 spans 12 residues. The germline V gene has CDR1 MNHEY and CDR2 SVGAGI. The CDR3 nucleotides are TGTGCCAGCAGTGACAGGGACTATGGCTACACCTTC. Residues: CASSDRDYGYTF.

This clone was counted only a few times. The CDR3 DNA follows: TGCGCCACCTCCCCCGACGCTAGCTCTGGAAACACCATATATTTT. Residues: CATSPDASSGNTIYF. The chain is built from TRBV5-1 and TRBJ1-3; D is unclear. The CDR3 length is 15 residues. Trimming took 9 bases from V and 0 from J, leaving 16 bases between them. In germline, CDR1 is SGHRS, CDR2 YFSETQ.

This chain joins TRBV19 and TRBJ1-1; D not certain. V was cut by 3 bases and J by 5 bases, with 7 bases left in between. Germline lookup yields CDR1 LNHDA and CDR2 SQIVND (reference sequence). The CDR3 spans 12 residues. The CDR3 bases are TGTGCCAGTAGTATCGACGGGACTGAAGCTTTCTTT. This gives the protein CASSIDGTEAFF.

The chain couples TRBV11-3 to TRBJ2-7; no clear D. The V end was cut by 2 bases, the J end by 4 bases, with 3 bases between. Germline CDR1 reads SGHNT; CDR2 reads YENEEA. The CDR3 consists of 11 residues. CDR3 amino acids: CASSLQYEQYF. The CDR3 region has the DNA TGTGCCAGCAGCTTACAGTACGAGCAGTACTTC.

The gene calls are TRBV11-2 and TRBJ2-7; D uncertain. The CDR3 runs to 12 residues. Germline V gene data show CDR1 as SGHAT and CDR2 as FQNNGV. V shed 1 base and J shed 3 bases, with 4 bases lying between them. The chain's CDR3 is CASSLGSYEQYF. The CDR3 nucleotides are TGTGCCAGCAGCTTAGGCAGCTACGAGCAGTACTTC.

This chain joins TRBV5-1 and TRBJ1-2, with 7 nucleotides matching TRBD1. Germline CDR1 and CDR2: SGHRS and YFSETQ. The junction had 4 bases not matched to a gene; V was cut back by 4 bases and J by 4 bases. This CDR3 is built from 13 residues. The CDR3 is CASSGGQIYGYTF. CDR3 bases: TGCGCCAGCAGCGGGGGACAGATCTATGGCTACACCTTC.

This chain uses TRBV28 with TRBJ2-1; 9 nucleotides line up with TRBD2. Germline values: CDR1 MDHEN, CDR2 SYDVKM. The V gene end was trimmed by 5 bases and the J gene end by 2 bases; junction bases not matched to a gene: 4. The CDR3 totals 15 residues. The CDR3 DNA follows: TGTGCCAGCAGTCCGTTAGCGGGAGCCTACAATGAGCAGTTCTTC. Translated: CASSPLAGAYNEQFF.

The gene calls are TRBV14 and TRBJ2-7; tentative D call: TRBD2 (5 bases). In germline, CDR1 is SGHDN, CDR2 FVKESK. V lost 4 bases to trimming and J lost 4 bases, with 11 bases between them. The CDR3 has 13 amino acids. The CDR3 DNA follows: TGTGCCAGCAGCCTGGGCAGCGGTTACGAGCAGTACTTC. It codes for CASSLGSGYEQYF.

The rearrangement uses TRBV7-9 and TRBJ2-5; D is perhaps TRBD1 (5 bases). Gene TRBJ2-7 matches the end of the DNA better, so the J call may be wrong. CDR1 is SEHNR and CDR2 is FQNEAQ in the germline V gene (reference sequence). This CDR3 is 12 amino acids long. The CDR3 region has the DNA TGTGCCAGCAGCCGACAGTCCTACGAGCAGTACTTC. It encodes CASSRQSYEQYF.

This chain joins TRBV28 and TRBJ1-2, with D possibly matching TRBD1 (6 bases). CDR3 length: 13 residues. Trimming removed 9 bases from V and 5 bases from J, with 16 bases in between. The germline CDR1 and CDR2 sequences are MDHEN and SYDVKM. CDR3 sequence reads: CASMTGLPYGYTF. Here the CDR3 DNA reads TGTGCCAGTATGACAGGTTTGCCTTATGGCTACACCTTC.

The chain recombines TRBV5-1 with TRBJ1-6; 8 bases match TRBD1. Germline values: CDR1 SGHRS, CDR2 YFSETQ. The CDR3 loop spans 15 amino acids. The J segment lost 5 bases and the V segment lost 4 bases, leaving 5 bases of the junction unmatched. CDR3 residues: CASSAGQGNNSPLHF. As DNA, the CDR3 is TGCGCCAGCAGCGCCGGACAGGGAAATAATTCACCCCTCCACTTT.

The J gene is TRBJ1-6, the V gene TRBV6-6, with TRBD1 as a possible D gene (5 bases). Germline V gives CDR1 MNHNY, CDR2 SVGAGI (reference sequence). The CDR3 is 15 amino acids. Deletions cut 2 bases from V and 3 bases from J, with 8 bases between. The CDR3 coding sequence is TGTGCCAGCAGTTACCCCCAGGGCTATAATTCACCCCTCCACTTT. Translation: CASSYPQGYNSPLHF.

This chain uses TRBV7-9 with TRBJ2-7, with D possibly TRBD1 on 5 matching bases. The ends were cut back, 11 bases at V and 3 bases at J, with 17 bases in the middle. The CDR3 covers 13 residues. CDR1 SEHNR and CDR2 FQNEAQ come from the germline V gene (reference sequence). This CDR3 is CASRGASRYEQYF. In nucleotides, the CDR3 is TGTGCCTCTCGTGGGGCCTCCCGCTACGAGCAGTACTTC.

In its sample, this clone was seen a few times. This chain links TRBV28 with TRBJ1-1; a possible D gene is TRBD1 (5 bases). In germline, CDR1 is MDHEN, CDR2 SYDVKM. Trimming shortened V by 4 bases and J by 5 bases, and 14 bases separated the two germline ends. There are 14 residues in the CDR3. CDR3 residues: CASSSGSGRTEAFF. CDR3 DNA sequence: TGTGCCAGCAGTTCAGGGTCTGGAAGGACTGAAGCTTTCTTT.

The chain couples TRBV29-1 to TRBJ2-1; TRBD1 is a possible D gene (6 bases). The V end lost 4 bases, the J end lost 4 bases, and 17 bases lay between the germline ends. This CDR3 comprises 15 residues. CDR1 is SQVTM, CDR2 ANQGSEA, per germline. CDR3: CSVATGTRLYNEQFF. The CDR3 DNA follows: TGCAGCGTTGCTACCGGGACAAGGCTTTACAATGAGCAGTTCTTC.

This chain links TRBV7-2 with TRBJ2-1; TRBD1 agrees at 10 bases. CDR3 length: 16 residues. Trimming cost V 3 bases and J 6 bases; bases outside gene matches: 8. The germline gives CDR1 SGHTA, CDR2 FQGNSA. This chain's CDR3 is CASSFQMGQGTNEQFF. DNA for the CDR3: TGTGCCAGCAGCTTCCAGATGGGACAGGGGACCAATGAGCAGTTCTTC.

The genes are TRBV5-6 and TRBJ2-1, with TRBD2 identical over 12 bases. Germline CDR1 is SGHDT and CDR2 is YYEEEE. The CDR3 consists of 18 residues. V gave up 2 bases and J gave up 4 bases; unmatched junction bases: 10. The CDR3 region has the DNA TGTGCCAGCAGCTTTCTACAGGGACTAGCGGGTTTTTACAATGAGCAGTTCTTC. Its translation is CASSFLQGLAGFYNEQFF.

The CDR3 spells CASSYSVWEGEQYF. The CDR3 DNA reads TGTGCCAGCAGTTACTCGGTTTGGGAGGGCGAGCAGTACTTC. The chain recombines TRBV6-5 with TRBJ2-7, with TRBD2 identical over 7 bases. Trimming cost V 0 bases and J 6 bases; bases outside gene matches: 5. The germline gives CDR1 MNHEY, CDR2 SVGAGI. The CDR3 has 14 amino acids.

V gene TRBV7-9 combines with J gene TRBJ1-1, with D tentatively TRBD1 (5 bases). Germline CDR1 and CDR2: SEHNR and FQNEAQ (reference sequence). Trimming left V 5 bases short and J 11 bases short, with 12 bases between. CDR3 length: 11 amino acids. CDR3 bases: TGTGCCAGCAGCGTGGGGGGAGCGGCTTTCTTT. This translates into CASSVGGAAFF.

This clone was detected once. CDR3 residues: CASSPLRGTTYNEQFF. In DNA form, the CDR3 reads TGTGCCAGCAGCCCCCTCCGTGGGACTACGTACAATGAGCAGTTCTTC. The gene calls are TRBV7-3 and TRBJ2-1; 7 bases line up with TRBD2. The ends lost 5 bases at V and 4 bases at J; junction bases unmatched: 11. CDR3 length: 16 amino acids. The germline V gene encodes CDR1 SGHTA and CDR2 FQGTGA.

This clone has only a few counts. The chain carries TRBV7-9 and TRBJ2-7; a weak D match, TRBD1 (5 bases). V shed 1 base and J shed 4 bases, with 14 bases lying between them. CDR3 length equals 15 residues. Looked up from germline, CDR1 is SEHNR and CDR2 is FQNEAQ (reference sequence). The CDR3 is CASSLGQGMRYEQYF. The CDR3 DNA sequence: TGTGCCAGCAGCTTAGGGCAGGGAATGAGATACGAGCAGTACTTC.

The CDR3 is CATWDRGVFGQYF. The CDR3 nucleotides read TGTGCCACCTGGGACAGGGGGGTTTTCGGGCAGTACTTC. The chain is built from TRBV6-5 and TRBJ2-7; 11 nucleotides agree with TRBD1. V lost 10 bases and J lost 9; bases outside the gene matches: 11. Germline V gene data show CDR1 as MNHEY and CDR2 as SVGAGI. This CDR3 contains 13 residues.